These 32 T cell receptor beta chains were sequenced from one sample in a study of T cell responses to AZD1222 COVID-19 vaccine. Sequenced by immunoSEQ multiplex PCR; TCRdb stores in-frame clones only, minus some. Of 140,000 to 150,000 clones in the sample, approximately 94% were seen once. The sample consisted of peripheral blood, taken on day 0 of AZD1222 vaccination. All receptors derive from an adult in good health.

Points on this clone: Mismatch with germline at one junction end may stem from a read error. The CDR3 region is CASSLGPDSAYEQYF. In DNA form, the CDR3 reads TGTGCTAGCAGCTTAGGTCCCGACAGCGCCTACGAGCAGTACTTC. This chain connects TRBV7-7 to TRBJ2-7, with a weak D call TRBD1 (5 bases). The germline V gene has CDR1 SSHAT and CDR2 FNYEAQ (reference sequence). The CDR3 consists of 15 residues.

As to this clone: A read error may account for a junction end that differs from germline. J is TRBJ1-1 and V is TRBV28, with D maybe TRBD1 (6 bases). CDR3 size: 12 residues. Germline V gene sequence: CDR1 MDHEN, CDR2 SYDVKM. The CDR3 loop reads CASSRGGTEAFF. The DNA for the CDR3 is TGTGCCAGCAGTCGAGGGGGGACTGAGGCTTTCTTT.

This chain links TRBV6-5 with TRBJ1-3; the match to TRBD1 covers 7 bases. Germline V gene data show CDR1 as MNHEY and CDR2 as SVGAGI. After removal of 5 bases from V and 4 bases from J, the junction contained 5 bases not matched to a gene. CDR3 length: 14 amino acids. CDR3 sequence reads: CASSSGQEGNTIYF. CDR3 in DNA: TGTGCCAGCAGTAGTGGACAGGAAGGAAACACCATATATTTT.

The chain couples TRBV4-3 to TRBJ1-4; 10 bases are shared with TRBD1. V lost 0 bases and J lost 8; bases outside the gene matches: 6. The CDR3 is made up of 16 amino acids. The V gene's germline CDR1 is LGHNA and CDR2 YSLEER. The DNA of the CDR3 is TGCGCCAGCAGCCAAGACACGGGACAGGGGCGGGAAAAACTGTTTTTT. Its translation is CASSQDTGQGREKLFF.

The genes are TRBV19 and TRBJ2-3; the match to TRBD2 covers 12 bases. The germline CDR1 and CDR2 sequences are LNHDA and SQIVND (reference sequence). The CDR3 is 14 residues long. After removal of 5 bases from V and 5 bases from J, the junction contained 2 bases not matched to a gene. CDR3 in DNA: TGTGCCAGTAGTCTACTAGCGGGGGGAGATACGCAGTATTTT. This gives the protein CASSLLAGGDTQYF.

The rearrangement uses TRBV13 and TRBJ1-2; no definite D call. Trimming stripped 2 bases from V and 3 bases from J, with 7 bases between. This CDR3 has 13 residues. In germline, CDR1 is PRHDT, CDR2 FYEKMQ (reference sequence). The CDR3 spells CASSLHGDYGYTF. The DNA of the CDR3 is TGTGCCAGCAGCTTACACGGCGACTATGGCTACACCTTC.

The gene calls are TRBV28 and TRBJ1-1; D is ambiguous. The CDR3 is 14 residues long. Trimming took off 1 base at V and 1 base at J, with 7 bases between the two ends. Germline V gene lookup returns CDR1 MDHEN and CDR2 SYDVKM. CDR3 amino acids: CASSLSAANTEAFF. CDR3 DNA sequence: TGTGCCAGCAGTTTATCGGCCGCGAACACTGAAGCTTTCTTT. Drawing the rest from reference TRBV28 and TRBJ1-1, the complete variable domain is DVKVTQSSRYLVKRTGEKVFLECVQDMDHENMFWYRQDPGLGLRLIYFSYDVKMKEKGDIPEGYSVSREKKERFSLILESASTNQTSMYLCASSLSAANTEAFFGQGTRLTVV.

This rearrangement joins TRBV2 to TRBJ1-3; no clear D gene. The CDR3 is 16 amino acids. Germline CDR1 and CDR2: SNHLY and FYNNEI. V was shortened by 6 bases and J by 0 bases, with 15 bases between the two germline ends. In DNA, the CDR3 is TGTGCCAGCAGCAAAGGGCAGCTTAGCTCTGGAAACACCATATATTTT. Amino acid sequence: CASSKGQLSSGNTIYF.

This clone has just one count. This chain links TRBV5-1 with TRBJ2-7; 7 bases line up with TRBD1. Germline V gives CDR1 SGHRS, CDR2 YFSETQ. V shed 7 bases, J shed 3 bases, and the junction held 13 bases outside the gene matches. The length of the CDR3 is 15 residues. The CDR3 coding sequence is TGCGCCAGCTCCTTATATGGACAGGACGGCTACGAGCAGTACTTC. Residues: CASSLYGQDGYEQYF.

This clone appeared a single time. This chain uses TRBV7-9 with TRBJ1-1; the D gene is possibly TRBD1 (5 bases). CDR1 is SEHNR and CDR2 is FQNEAQ in the germline V gene (reference sequence). The V end lost 5 bases, the J end lost 1 base, and 14 bases lay between the germline ends. The CDR3 spans 15 residues. Written as DNA, the CDR3 is TGTGCCAGCAGCCCCCGGGGACGAGGGAACACTGAAGCTTTCTTT. It translates to CASSPRGRGNTEAFF.

V gene TRBV5-1 combines with J gene TRBJ1-2, with D hard to call. The CDR3 runs to 13 residues. CDR1 is SGHRS, CDR2 YFSETQ, per germline. V was pared by 7 bases and J by 0 bases, with 10 bases between. The CDR3 sequence: CASGSGANYGYTF. CDR3 nucleotide sequence: TGCGCCAGCGGGTCTGGGGCTAACTATGGCTACACCTTC.

The V call is TRBV27, the J call TRBJ2-1; perhaps TRBD1 as D (6 bases). This CDR3 is built from 15 residues. V was pared by 3 bases and J by 8 bases, with 17 bases between. Germline V gives CDR1 MNHEY, CDR2 SMNVEV (reference sequence). The CDR3 loop is CASSFGPQGYDEQFF. The DNA for the CDR3 is TGTGCCAGCAGTTTTGGCCCACAGGGTTACGATGAGCAGTTCTTC.

J is TRBJ2-1 and V is TRBV27; 7 bases fit TRBD1. Germline-derived CDR1 and CDR2 are MNHEY and SMNVEV (reference sequence). Germline trimming cut 1 base from V and 6 bases from J; bases unmatched to any gene: 12. The CDR3 spans 17 residues. CDR3 in DNA: TGTGCCAGCAGTTTATATCGCTGGGACAGACCACCCAATGAGCAGTTCTTC. It is translated as CASSLYRWDRPPNEQFF.

This clone was picked up one time. This chain links TRBV7-8 with TRBJ2-3; D unresolved. This CDR3 spans 17 amino acids. Trimming removed 5 bases at V and 0 bases at J, with 18 bases between. Germline V CDR1 and CDR2: SGHVS, FQNEAQ. The DNA of the CDR3 is TGTGCCAGCAGCCTGGTCTTCCTAGTTGCTAGCACAGATACGCAGTATTTT. Its protein is CASSLVFLVASTDTQYF.

This chain connects TRBV4-2 to TRBJ1-1; 7 nucleotides agree with TRBD1. After removal of 4 bases from V and 3 bases from J, the junction contained 5 bases not matched to a gene. The CDR3 sequence is 14 residues long. Germline loops: CDR1 LGHNA, CDR2 YNFKEQ. The CDR3 DNA reads TGTGCCAGCAGCCGACAGGGTGGAGACACTGAAGCTTTCTTT. Translating it yields CASSRQGGDTEAFF.

The chain employs TRBV5-1 and TRBJ1-4, with 11 positions matching TRBD1. This CDR3 is 15 amino acids long. V shed 0 bases and J 8 bases; nucleotides not matched to a gene: 3. Per germline, CDR1 SGHRS and CDR2 YFSETQ. The DNA of the CDR3 is TGCGCCAGCAGCTTGGGGGACAGGGGGTACGAAAAACTGTTTTTT. Protein sequence: CASSLGDRGYEKLFF.

The V and J genes are TRBV7-9 and TRBJ1-2; D gene uncertain. CDR3 length: 13 residues. V lost 5 bases and J lost 2, with 9 bases in between. Germline CDR1 SEHNR, CDR2 FQNEAQ (reference sequence). Written as DNA, the CDR3 is TGTGCCAGCAGCCCCGAAGTAAACTATGGCTACACCTTC. Translated: CASSPEVNYGYTF.

The chain links TRBV4-3 to TRBJ1-2; D gene uncertain. There are 13 residues in the CDR3. Germline CDR1 is LGHNA and CDR2 is YSLEER. The V end lost 0 bases, the J end lost 4 bases, and 6 bases lay between the germline ends. CDR3 DNA: TGCGCCAGCAGCCAAGATGGGGTCTATGGCTACACCTTC. As protein: CASSQDGVYGYTF.

The chain joins TRBV9 to TRBJ2-5, with 9 bases that match TRBD2. Losses at the gene ends were 4 bases for V and 4 bases for J; bases not matched to a gene: 8. Germline V CDR1 and CDR2: SGDLS, YYNGEE. This CDR3 has 15 amino acids. The CDR3 loop reads CASSSSGSGGETQYF. CDR3 in DNA: TGTGCCAGCAGCTCCTCGGGTAGCGGGGGAGAGACCCAGTACTTC. Full variable domain (rest looked up from reference TRBV9 and TRBJ2-5): DSGVTQTPKHLITATGQRVTLRCSPRSGDLSVYWYQQSLDQGLQFLIQYYNGEERAKGNILERFSAQQFPDLHSELNLSSLELGDSALYFCASSSSGSGGETQYFGPGTRLLVL.

The chain carries TRBV19 and TRBJ1-3; D gene uncertain. Germline V CDR1 and CDR2: LNHDA, SQIVND (reference sequence). This CDR3 region has 13 residues. The ends were cut back, 6 bases at V and 0 bases at J, with 6 bases in the middle. DNA of the CDR3: TGTGCCAGTAGGCAGAACTCTGGAAACACCATATATTTT. Its translation is CASRQNSGNTIYF.

The rearrangement joins TRBV4-2 to TRBJ2-7; 8 nucleotides match TRBD1. CDR1 is LGHNA, CDR2 YNFKEQ, per germline. The CDR3 contains 14 residues. Trimming took 3 bases from V and 2 from J; bases not matched to a gene: 3. DNA for the CDR3: TGTGCCAGCAGCCACTCACAGGGGGCCTACGAGCAGTACTTC. This gives the protein CASSHSQGAYEQYF.

The J gene is TRBJ1-4, the V gene TRBV2; 7 positions agree with TRBD1. CDR1 is SNHLY and CDR2 is FYNNEI in the germline V gene. CDR3 length: 13 amino acids. With V trimmed by 7 bases and J by 8 bases, 7 bases remained unmatched. The CDR3: CASTSRDSEKLFF. The CDR3 coding sequence is TGTGCCAGCACGTCCCGGGACAGCGAAAAACTGTTTTTT.

This clone was seen a handful of times. V and J are TRBV7-9 and TRBJ2-2; 8 nucleotides agree with TRBD2. J was trimmed by 6 bases and V by 7 bases; bases with no gene match: 13. The CDR3 consists of 16 residues. CDR1 is SEHNR and CDR2 is FQNEAQ in the germline V gene (reference sequence). For the CDR3, the DNA is TGTGCCAGCACGTCTTTTAGCGGGGTCCAGTCCGGGGAGCTGTTTTTT. Protein: CASTSFSGVQSGELFF.

V gene TRBV5-4 combines with J gene TRBJ2-1; 9 bases agree with TRBD2. Losses at the gene ends were 4 bases for V and 2 bases for J; bases not matched to a gene: 16. This CDR3 has 19 amino acids. Per the germline V gene, CDR1 is SGHNT and CDR2 is YYREEE (reference sequence). The CDR3 is CASSVGRLAGLGAYNEQFF. The CDR3, as DNA: TGTGCCAGCAGCGTGGGGCGTCTAGCGGGGCTCGGGGCCTACAATGAGCAGTTCTTC.

The rearrangement joins TRBV6-6 to TRBJ1-1; TRBD1 matches at 7 bases. The CDR3 loop spans 16 amino acids. The junction had 11 bases not matched to a gene; V was cut back by 6 bases and J by 1 base. The germline V gene encodes CDR1 MNHNY and CDR2 SVGAGI (reference sequence). The CDR3 reads CASRLVGGGANTEAFF. The CDR3 region has the DNA TGTGCCAGCAGGTTGGTAGGAGGGGGCGCGAACACTGAAGCTTTCTTT.

The chain carries TRBV15 and TRBJ1-5, with D perhaps TRBD1 (6 bases). Germline V lookup: CDR1 LNHNV, CDR2 YYDKDF (reference sequence). This CDR3 spans 16 amino acids. Trimming removed 5 bases at V and 0 bases at J, with 14 bases between. This CDR3 reads CATSDDRSYSNQPQHF. The CDR3 coding sequence is TGTGCCACCAGCGACGACAGGTCATATAGCAATCAGCCCCAGCATTTT.

The rearrangement joins TRBV5-1 to TRBJ2-7, with 8 nucleotides matching TRBD1. Germline V gene sequence: CDR1 SGHRS, CDR2 YFSETQ. The CDR3 runs 16 residues. Unmatched junction bases numbered 16, after V lost 5 bases and J lost 6 bases. DNA of the CDR3: TGCGCCAGCAGAGACCTTAGTGGGACAGGAACTAGCGAGCAGTACTTC. This sequence encodes CASRDLSGTGTSEQYF.

The chain uses TRBV28 and TRBJ1-2; 7 bases are a match to TRBD1. The CDR3 is 12 amino acids. The germline CDR1 and CDR2 sequences are MDHEN and SYDVKM. V shed 6 bases and J 5 bases; nucleotides not matched to a gene: 3. CDR3 region: CASRAQGYGYTF. As DNA, the CDR3 is TGTGCCAGCAGAGCACAGGGGTATGGCTACACCTTC.

The genes are TRBV7-2 and TRBJ1-1, with TRBD1 identical over 7 bases. The CDR3 spans 14 residues. Trimming removed 5 bases from V and 2 bases from J; junction bases left unmatched: 5. Per the germline V gene, CDR1 is SGHTA and CDR2 is FQGNSA. This chain's CDR3 is CASSPDRVNTEAFF. CDR3 coding DNA: TGTGCCAGCAGCCCCGACAGGGTAAACACTGAAGCTTTCTTT. Full variable domain (remainder filled in from reference TRBV7-2 and TRBJ1-1): GAGVSQSPSNKVTEKGKDVELRCDPISGHTALYWYRQSLGQGLEFLIYFQGNSAPDKSGLPSDRFSAERTGGSVSTLTIQRTQQEDSAVYLCASSPDRVNTEAFFGQGTRLTVV.

V is TRBV24-1 and J is TRBJ2-2; 7 bases align to TRBD2. The CDR3 is made up of 17 amino acids. V was pared by 4 bases and J by 0 bases, with 7 bases of the junction left unmatched. Germline-derived CDR1 and CDR2 are KGHDR and SFDVKD. The CDR3: CATSEDPGTTNTGELFF. CDR3 DNA sequence: TGTGCCACCAGTGAAGATCCAGGGACTACGAACACCGGGGAGCTGTTTTTT.

The V gene is TRBV4-1, the J gene TRBJ1-5; D remains ambiguous. The CDR3 totals 13 residues. Trimming pared 4 bases from V and 7 bases from J, leaving 11 bases between. Germline V gives CDR1 MGHRA, CDR2 YSYEKL. The CDR3 bases are TGCGCCAGCAGCCTTGGAGGGCGGCAGCCCCAGCATTTT. This gives the protein CASSLGGRQPQHF.

V gene TRBV5-1 combines with J gene TRBJ2-3, with D tentatively TRBD1 (5 bases). Trimming took 5 bases from V and 0 from J, leaving 16 bases between them. Germline V CDR1 and CDR2: SGHRS, YFSETQ. The CDR3 loop spans 16 amino acids. CDR3 in amino acids: CASSLGAVSSTDTQYF. The CDR3 nucleotides read TGCGCCAGCAGTCTTGGGGCGGTTTCTAGCACAGATACGCAGTATTTT.